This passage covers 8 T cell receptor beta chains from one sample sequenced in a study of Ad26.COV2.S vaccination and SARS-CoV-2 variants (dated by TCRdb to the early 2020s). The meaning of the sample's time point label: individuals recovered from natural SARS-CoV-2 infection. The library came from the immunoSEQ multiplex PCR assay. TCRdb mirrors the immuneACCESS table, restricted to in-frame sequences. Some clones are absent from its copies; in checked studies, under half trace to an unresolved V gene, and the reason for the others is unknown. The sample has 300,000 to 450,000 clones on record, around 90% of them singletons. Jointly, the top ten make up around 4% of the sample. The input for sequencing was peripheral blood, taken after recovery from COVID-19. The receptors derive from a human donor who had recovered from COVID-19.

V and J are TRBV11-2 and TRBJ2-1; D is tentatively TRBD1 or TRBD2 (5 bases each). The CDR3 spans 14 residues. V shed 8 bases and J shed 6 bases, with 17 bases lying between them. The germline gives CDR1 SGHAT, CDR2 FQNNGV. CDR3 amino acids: CASSEGRVVNEQFF. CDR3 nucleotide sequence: TGTGCCAGCTCAGAGGGCAGGGTGGTCAATGAGCAGTTCTTC. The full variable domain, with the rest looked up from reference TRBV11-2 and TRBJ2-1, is EAGVAQSPRYKIIEKRQSVAFWCNPISGHATLYWYQQILGQGPKLLIQFQNNGVVDDSQLPKDRFSAERLKGVDSTLKIQPAKLEDSAVYLCASSEGRVVNEQFFGPGTRLTVL.

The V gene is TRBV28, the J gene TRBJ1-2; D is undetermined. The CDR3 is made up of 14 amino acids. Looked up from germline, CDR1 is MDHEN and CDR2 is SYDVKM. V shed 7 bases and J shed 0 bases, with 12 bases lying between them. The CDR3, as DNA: TGTGCCAGCATAGTCCCTGGATCTAACTATGGCTACACCTTC. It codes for CASIVPGSNYGYTF.

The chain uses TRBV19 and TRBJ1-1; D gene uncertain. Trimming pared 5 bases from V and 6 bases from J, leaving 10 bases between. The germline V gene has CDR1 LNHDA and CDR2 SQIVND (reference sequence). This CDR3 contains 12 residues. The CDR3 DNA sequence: TGTGCCAGTAGTTGGGCTCTCGCTGAAGCTTTCTTT. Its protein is CASSWALAEAFF.

The CDR3 DNA is TGTGCCAGCTCACCACCCCGTGGCACGGGGGGCCTCACTGATACGCAGTATTTT. This encodes CASSPPRGTGGLTDTQYF. This chain links TRBV18 with TRBJ2-3; D is perhaps TRBD2 (7 bases). The length of the CDR3 is 18 residues. The germline gives CDR1 KGHSH, CDR2 LQKENI. Trimming removed 0 bases from V and 6 bases from J, with 22 bases in between.

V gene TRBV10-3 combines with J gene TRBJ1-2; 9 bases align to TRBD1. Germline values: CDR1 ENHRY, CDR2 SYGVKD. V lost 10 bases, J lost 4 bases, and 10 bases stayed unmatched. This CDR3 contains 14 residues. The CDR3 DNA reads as TGTGCCACCAAACCGGGACAGGGTGTCTATGGCTACACCTTC. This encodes CATKPGQGVYGYTF.

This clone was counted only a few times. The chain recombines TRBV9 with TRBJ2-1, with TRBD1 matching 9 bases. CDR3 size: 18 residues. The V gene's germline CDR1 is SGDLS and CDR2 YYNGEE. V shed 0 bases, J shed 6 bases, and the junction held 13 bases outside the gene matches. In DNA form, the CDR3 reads TGTGCCAGCAGCGTAGAGCCGTACAGGGGGCTAGAGATCAATGAGCAGTTCTTC. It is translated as CASSVEPYRGLEINEQFF.

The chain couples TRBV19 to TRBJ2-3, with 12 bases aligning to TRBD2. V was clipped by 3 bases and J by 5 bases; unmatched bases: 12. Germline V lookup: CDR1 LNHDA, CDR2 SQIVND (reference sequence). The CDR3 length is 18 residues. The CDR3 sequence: CASSISGLAGGPGDTQYF. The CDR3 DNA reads TGTGCCAGTAGTATTAGTGGGCTAGCGGGGGGGCCGGGAGATACGCAGTATTTT.

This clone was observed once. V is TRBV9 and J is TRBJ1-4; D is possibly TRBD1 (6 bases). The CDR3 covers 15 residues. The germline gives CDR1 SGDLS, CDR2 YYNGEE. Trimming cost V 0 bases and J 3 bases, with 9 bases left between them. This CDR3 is CASSVEGVSNEKLFF. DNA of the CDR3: TGTGCCAGCAGCGTAGAGGGGGTGTCTAATGAAAAACTGTTTTTT.